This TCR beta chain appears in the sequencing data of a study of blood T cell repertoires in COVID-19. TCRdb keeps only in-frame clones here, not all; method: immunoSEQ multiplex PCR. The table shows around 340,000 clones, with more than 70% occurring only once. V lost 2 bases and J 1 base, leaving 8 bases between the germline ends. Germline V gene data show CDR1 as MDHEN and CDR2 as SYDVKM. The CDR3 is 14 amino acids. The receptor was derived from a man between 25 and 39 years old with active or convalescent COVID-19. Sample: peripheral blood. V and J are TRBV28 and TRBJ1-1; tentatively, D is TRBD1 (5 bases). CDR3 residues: CASSLRGWNTEAFF. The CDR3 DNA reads TGTGCCAGCAGTTTAAGGGGCTGGAACACTGAAGCTTTCTTT.